These 21 T cell receptor beta chains share one sample of origin, sequenced in a study of cytomegalovirus exposure and HLA in healthy donors. The PCR made use of 60 Vbeta and 13 Jbeta primers. Libraries were prepared by immunoSEQ multiplex PCR; TCRdb keeps only in-frame clonotypes and omits some of them. The sample lists under 150,000 clones, over 60% seen once, with approximately 7% in the top ten. The specimen sequenced was PBMCs. These receptors all come from a man in his forties or fifties in good health and CMV-seropositive.

This chain joins TRBV11-2 and TRBJ1-1, with D hard to call. V gave up 2 bases and J gave up 5 bases, with 15 bases separating them. Germline V lookup: CDR1 SGHAT, CDR2 FQNNGV. The CDR3 runs to 15 residues. The CDR3 protein is CASSLNSGVGTEAFF. The CDR3, as DNA: TGTGCCAGCAGCTTAAATTCCGGGGTGGGGACTGAAGCTTTCTTT.

CDR3: CASSYGAPETQYF. The CDR3 DNA is TGTGCCAGTAGTTATGGGGCGCCCGAGACCCAGTACTTC. V and J are TRBV19 and TRBJ2-5, with D perhaps TRBD1 (5 bases). Between the trimmed V and J ends, which lost 5 bases and 5 bases, there was a span of 12 bases. The CDR3 has 13 residues. Germline CDR1 and CDR2: LNHDA and SQIVND (reference sequence). Using reference TRBV19 and TRBJ2-5 for the parts outside the CDR3, the full variable domain is DGGITQSPKYLFRKEGQNVTLSCEQNLNHDAMYWYRQDPGQGLRLIYYSQIVNDFQKGDIAEGYSVSREKKESFPLTVTSAQKNPTAFYLCASSYGAPETQYFGPGTRLLVL.

The chain joins TRBV28 to TRBJ2-5, with 8 bases fitting TRBD2. From germline, CDR1 is MDHEN and CDR2 SYDVKM. The CDR3 has 15 residues. The trim removed 6 bases at V and 5 bases at J, leaving 11 bases unmatched. The CDR3 loop is CASRDDGGVVETQYF. CDR3 DNA: TGTGCCAGCAGGGACGACGGGGGGGTCGTGGAGACCCAGTACTTC. Full variable domain (missing parts from reference TRBV28 and TRBJ2-5): DVKVTQSSRYLVKRTGEKVFLECVQDMDHENMFWYRQDPGLGLRLIYFSYDVKMKEKGDIPEGYSVSREKKERFSLILESASTNQTSMYLCASRDDGGVVETQYFGPGTRLLVL.

The chain uses TRBV5-4 and TRBJ2-1; 13 bases agree with TRBD2. In germline, CDR1 is SGHNT, CDR2 YYREEE (reference sequence). V shed 4 bases and J 6 bases; nucleotides not matched to a gene: 4. The CDR3 runs 15 residues. The CDR3 loop reads CASSPGLAGVNEQFF. DNA of the CDR3: TGTGCCAGCAGCCCCGGACTAGCGGGAGTCAATGAGCAGTTCTTC.

This chain links TRBV5-3 with TRBJ2-1; 10 positions match TRBD2. TRBV5-3 falls under the ORF class, with uncertain function. J gave up 4 bases and V 1 base, and 8 bases lay outside the gene matches. The CDR3 length is 17 residues. The CDR3 DNA reads as TGTGCCAGAAGCTTGTTCCTAGCGGGAGTAAGATACAATGAGCAGTTCTTC. Its protein product is CARSLFLAGVRYNEQFF.

The chain recombines TRBV27 with TRBJ2-7, with D perhaps matching TRBD2 (6 bases). The CDR3 contains 14 residues. V lost 3 bases to trimming and J lost 3 bases, with 12 bases between them. The V gene's germline CDR1 is MNHEY and CDR2 SMNVEV (reference sequence). As DNA, the CDR3 is TGTGCCAGCAGTTTGCCGGGACTCTTCTACGAGCAGTACTTC. It specifies CASSLPGLFYEQYF.

This clone has more than one count but fewer than ten. The chain has TRBV5-6 and TRBJ2-7, with a possible D match to TRBD2 (5 bases). This CDR3 is 13 amino acids long. Per germline, CDR1 SGHDT and CDR2 YYEEEE. V lost 0 bases to trimming and J lost 1 base, with 5 bases between them. CDR3 in DNA: TGTGCCAGCAGCTTGGCGGGGTCCTACGAGCAGTACTTC. Amino acid sequence: CASSLAGSYEQYF.

The rearrangement links TRBV4-3 to TRBJ2-7; D is ambiguous. V lost 0 bases and J 2 bases, leaving 14 bases between the germline ends. The CDR3 extends over 16 amino acids. The germline V gene has CDR1 LGHNA and CDR2 YSLEER. The CDR3 sequence: CASSQETESSPYEQYF. Here the CDR3 DNA reads TGCGCCAGCAGCCAAGAAACAGAGTCCAGCCCCTACGAGCAGTACTTC.

The V gene is TRBV29-1, the J gene TRBJ2-3, with TRBD1 identical over 10 bases. The CDR3 length is 15 residues. The junction had 9 bases not matched to a gene; V was cut back by 6 bases and J by 3 bases. Germline-derived CDR1 and CDR2 are SQVTM and ANQGSEA. The CDR3 bases are TGCAGCGTGGACTATAGGGACAGGGGAACAGATACGCAGTATTTT. Residues: CSVDYRDRGTDTQYF.

The CDR3 bases are TGTGCCAGCAGCCCGAACGCCGGGGTTCGGTACGAGCAGTACTTC. Amino acid sequence: CASSPNAGVRYEQYF. The chain uses TRBV6-5 and TRBJ2-7, with D tentatively TRBD2 (5 bases). Trimming pared 6 bases from V and 4 bases from J, leaving 19 bases between. The CDR3 is 15 amino acids. Germline V gene lookup returns CDR1 MNHEY and CDR2 SVGAGI.

The chain employs TRBV29-1 and TRBJ1-3; 7 nucleotides agree with TRBD1. This CDR3 is 13 amino acids long. The germline gives CDR1 SQVTM, CDR2 ANQGSEA. Trimming at V came to 5 bases and at J to 8 bases, leaving 9 bases not matched to a gene. CDR3 residues: CSVSQGNRDTIYF. As DNA, the CDR3 is TGCAGCGTTTCACAGGGGAACAGGGACACCATATATTTT.

The rearrangement links TRBV4-1 to TRBJ2-3; 9 bases match TRBD2. V was pared by 2 bases and J by 1 base, with 7 bases of the junction left unmatched. Germline CDR1 MGHRA, CDR2 YSYEKL. The CDR3 totals 17 residues. CDR3 amino acids: CASSQRSRGGGTDTQYF. DNA of the CDR3: TGCGCCAGCAGCCAACGGTCGCGGGGGGGAGGCACAGATACGCAGTATTTT.

The chain combines TRBV28 with TRBJ1-1, with a tentative D call TRBD1 (5 bases). The CDR3 runs 10 residues. Trimming stripped 8 bases from V and 8 bases from J, with 9 bases between. In germline, CDR1 is MDHEN, CDR2 SYDVKM. DNA of the CDR3: TGTGCCAGCTGGAGACAGGAAGCTTTCTTT. Its protein is CASWRQEAFF.

In nucleotides, the CDR3 is TGCGCCAGCAGTCTGCTTCTGGACAGGGTCGTATGGGAAAAACTGTTTTTT. Its protein product is CASSLLLDRVVWEKLFF. The chain couples TRBV10-1 to TRBJ1-4, with 8 bases matching TRBD1. There are 17 residues in the CDR3. Trimming removed 5 bases from V and 8 bases from J; junction bases left unmatched: 16. Per germline, CDR1 WNHNN and CDR2 SYGVQD (reference sequence).

The gene calls are TRBV5-6 and TRBJ2-3; a possible D gene is TRBD1 (6 bases). V shed 0 bases and J shed 2 bases, with 13 bases lying between them. The CDR3 loop spans 16 amino acids. Per the germline V gene, CDR1 is SGHDT and CDR2 is YYEEEE. DNA for the CDR3: TGTGCCAGCAGCTTGGCCCTTTACAGGGACACAGATACGCAGTATTTT. It is translated as CASSLALYRDTDTQYF.

The chain uses TRBV27 and TRBJ1-2, with TRBD1 identical over 12 bases. CDR3 size: 15 residues. Germline loops: CDR1 MNHEY, CDR2 SMNVEV (reference sequence). The V and J ends lost 3 bases and 7 bases, in that order; junction bases with no gene match: 6. CDR3 in amino acids: CASSFGTGGAIGYTF. DNA of the CDR3: TGTGCCAGCAGTTTTGGGACAGGGGGCGCGATTGGCTACACCTTC.

This rearrangement joins TRBV2 to TRBJ2-5, with 9 bases lining up with TRBD1. The CDR3 covers 14 residues. V trimming: 6 bases; J trimming: 4 bases; junction bases outside the gene matches: 6. Looked up from germline, CDR1 is SNHLY and CDR2 is FYNNEI. CDR3: CASSLQGARETQYF. The DNA of the CDR3 is TGTGCCAGCAGCCTACAGGGGGCCCGAGAGACCCAGTACTTC.

The gene calls are TRBV19 and TRBJ1-2; 9 nucleotides agree with TRBD1. Germline lookup yields CDR1 LNHDA and CDR2 SQIVND (reference sequence). CDR3 length: 15 amino acids. The V segment lost 3 bases and the J segment 4 bases; nucleotides outside the gene matches: 6. The CDR3 coding sequence is TGTGCCAGTAGTATGACCCCGACAGGGGGCTATGGCTACACCTTC. This codes for CASSMTPTGGYGYTF.

The chain employs TRBV5-6 and TRBJ1-4; the D gene is possibly TRBD1 (5 bases). The CDR3 loop spans 17 amino acids. Per germline, CDR1 SGHDT and CDR2 YYEEEE. Trimming cost V 4 bases and J 4 bases, with 20 bases left between them. Here the CDR3 reads CASSPVGPGTDNEKLFF. The CDR3 nucleotides read TGTGCCAGCAGCCCGGTGGGCCCCGGGACTGATAATGAAAAACTGTTTTTT.

This clone was counted only a few times. This chain connects TRBV6-6 to TRBJ1-1, with TRBD1 matching over 8 bases. The CDR3 has 14 residues. With V trimmed by 4 bases and J by 1 base, 2 bases remained unmatched. Germline assignment: CDR1 MNHNY and CDR2 SVGAGI (reference sequence). CDR3 sequence: CASSFGQGNTEAFF. The DNA of the CDR3 is TGTGCCAGCAGTTTCGGACAGGGGAACACTGAAGCTTTCTTT.

In its sample, this clone was seen a few times. The chain couples TRBV30 to TRBJ2-5; 8 bases are a match to TRBD1. The DNA end is more similar to TRBJ2-7, so the J call may be wrong. The CDR3 consists of 13 residues. Looked up from germline, CDR1 is GTSNPN and CDR2 is SVGIG (reference sequence). The CDR3 here is CAWSAGGGTEQYF. In nucleotides, the CDR3 is TGTGCCTGGAGTGCAGGGGGCGGAACCGAGCAGTACTTC.